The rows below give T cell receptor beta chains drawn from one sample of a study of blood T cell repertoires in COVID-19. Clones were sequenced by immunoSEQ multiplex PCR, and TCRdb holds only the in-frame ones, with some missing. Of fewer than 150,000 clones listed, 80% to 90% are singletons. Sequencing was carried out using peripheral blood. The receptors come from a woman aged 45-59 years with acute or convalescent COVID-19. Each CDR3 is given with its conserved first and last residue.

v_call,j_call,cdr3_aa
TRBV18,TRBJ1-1,CASSPSGDTEAFF
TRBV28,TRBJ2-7,CASSPGLSFYEQYF
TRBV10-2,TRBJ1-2,CASRRTVEDGYTF
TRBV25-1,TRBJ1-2,CASSRVGYGYTF
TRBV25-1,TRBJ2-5,CASSGGRGGMRSQETQYF
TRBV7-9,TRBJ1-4,CASSLGGANEKLFF
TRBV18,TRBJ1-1,CASSPWTGMNTEAFF
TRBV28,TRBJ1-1,CATAKFEASNTEAFF
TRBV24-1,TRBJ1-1,CATSDPGQGAMAFF
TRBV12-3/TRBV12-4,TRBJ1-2,CASSFTNYGYTF
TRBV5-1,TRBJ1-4,CASSFGEASGEKLFF
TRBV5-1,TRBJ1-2,CASSLANPAGSNYGYTF
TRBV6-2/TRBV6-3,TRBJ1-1,CASSYSQGTTEAFF
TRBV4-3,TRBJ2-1,CASSPENAPNEQFF
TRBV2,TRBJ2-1,CASSVGASGGYNEQFF
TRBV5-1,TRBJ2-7,CASSLGVVSQYEQYF
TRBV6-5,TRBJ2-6,CASSYSLSGANVLTF
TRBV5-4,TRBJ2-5,CASSLAPLETQYF
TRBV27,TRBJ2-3,CASGLTDTQYF
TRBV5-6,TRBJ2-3,CASSSTSGGTFTDTQYF
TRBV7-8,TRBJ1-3,CASSLGAGNSGNTIYF
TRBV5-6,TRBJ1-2,CASSPGTGALNYGYTF
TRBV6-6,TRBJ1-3,CASSTDRSGNTIYF
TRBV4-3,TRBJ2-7,CASSQARTSDYEQYF
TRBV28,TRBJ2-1,CASSLVGGSYNEQFF
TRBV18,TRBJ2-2,CASSPQQTSTGELFF
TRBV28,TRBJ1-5,CASSGTGWSNQPQHF
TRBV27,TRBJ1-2,CASSARQGGNGYTF
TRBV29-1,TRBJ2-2,CSVEDWEAGELFF
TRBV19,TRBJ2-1,CASSIGGQRSGGGNEQFF
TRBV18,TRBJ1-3,CAGSPDTSGNTIYF
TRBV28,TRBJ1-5,CASSLWDSNQPQHF
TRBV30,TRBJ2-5,CAWSVMAAGQETQYF
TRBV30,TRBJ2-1,CAWKTGGPNEQFF
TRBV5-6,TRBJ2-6,CASSFYRDSISGANVLTF
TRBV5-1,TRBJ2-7,CASYRQGGAREQYF
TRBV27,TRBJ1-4,CASGRVNEKLFF
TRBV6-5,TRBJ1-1,CASSWRGRNTEAFF
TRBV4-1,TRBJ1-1,CASSQPGLRGGVEAFF
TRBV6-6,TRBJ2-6,CASSPGTESTGANVLTF
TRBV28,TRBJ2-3,CASSLTSSTDTQYF
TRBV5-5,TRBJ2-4,CASSLGGGTLAKNIQYF
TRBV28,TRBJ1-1,CASSPLRSRAFF
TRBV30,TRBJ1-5,CAWSVFHNQPQHF
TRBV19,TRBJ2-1,CASSPAGAGNEQFF
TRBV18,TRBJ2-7,CASSPRQGFYEQYF
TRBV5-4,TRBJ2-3,CASSLGPQGQTQYF
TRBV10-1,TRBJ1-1,CASSRGLSTEAFF
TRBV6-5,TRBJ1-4,CASSWTGAEGKLFF
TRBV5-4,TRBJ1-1,CASSIKQGLNTEAFF
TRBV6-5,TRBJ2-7,CASRDGKGEQYF
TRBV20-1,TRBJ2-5,CSARPQETQYF